This T cell receptor beta chain was obtained from a study of cytomegalovirus exposure and HLA in healthy donors. Primers included in the PCR were 60 Vbeta and 13 Jbeta primers. Produced via immunoSEQ multiplex PCR; TCRdb's table is partial and in-frame only. The sample records approximately 190,000 clones, roughly 80% being singletons. The sequence was obtained from a woman aged 45-60 years in good health and CMV-seropositive. Sequenced input: PBMCs.

In DNA form, the CDR3 reads TGTGCCACGCTGGGGGGGGCCTACTACAATGAGCAGTTCTTC. It is translated as CATLGGAYYNEQFF. This sequence joins TRBV10-3 and TRBJ2-1; D is possibly TRBD2 (7 bases). V gave up 10 bases and J gave up 3 bases, with 16 bases separating them. This CDR3 has 14 residues. CDR1 and CDR2 from the germline V gene are ENHRY and SYGVKD.